This T cell receptor (beta chain) originates from a study of human T cells and chemical hapten exposure. Across the study: Diphenylcyclopropenone was applied weekly to patients' scalps across the roughly 23-week study.

As the library was built, unique molecular identifiers were attached to individual cDNA molecules. MiXCR, applied by TCRdb to the RACE reads, yields one record per CDR3 protein. The table records approximately 77,000 distinct CDR3 sequences, about 14% of them present only once. The CDR3 loop spans 15 amino acids. Germline CDR1 is LNHNV and CDR2 is YYDKDF (reference sequence). The V and J ends lost 1 base and 6 bases, in that order; junction bases with no gene match: 5. The time point was: pre-sensitization, week 0. Treatment meaning: therapeutic diphenylcyclopropenone sensitization with weekly scalp DPC.

The source was whole blood, collected in connection with sensitization to the hapten diphenylcyclopropenone (DPC). This TCR was recovered from a woman aged 50 to 60 with alopecia areata. Some clones in this sample may be carry-over from other donors' samples. The genes are TRBV15 and TRBJ2-1; 8 bases agree with TRBD2. The CDR3, as DNA: TGTGCCACCAGCAGAGTACTAGCGGAGAGCAATGAGCAGTTCTTC. Its translation: CATSRVLAESNEQFF. The variable domain in full, with the rest retrieved from reference TRBV15 and TRBJ2-1, is DAMVIQNPRYQVTQFGKPVTLSCSQTLNHNVMYWYQQKSSQAPKLLFHYYDKDFNNEADTPDNFQSRRPNTSFCFLDIRSPGLGDTAMYLCATSRVLAESNEQFFGPGTRLTVL.